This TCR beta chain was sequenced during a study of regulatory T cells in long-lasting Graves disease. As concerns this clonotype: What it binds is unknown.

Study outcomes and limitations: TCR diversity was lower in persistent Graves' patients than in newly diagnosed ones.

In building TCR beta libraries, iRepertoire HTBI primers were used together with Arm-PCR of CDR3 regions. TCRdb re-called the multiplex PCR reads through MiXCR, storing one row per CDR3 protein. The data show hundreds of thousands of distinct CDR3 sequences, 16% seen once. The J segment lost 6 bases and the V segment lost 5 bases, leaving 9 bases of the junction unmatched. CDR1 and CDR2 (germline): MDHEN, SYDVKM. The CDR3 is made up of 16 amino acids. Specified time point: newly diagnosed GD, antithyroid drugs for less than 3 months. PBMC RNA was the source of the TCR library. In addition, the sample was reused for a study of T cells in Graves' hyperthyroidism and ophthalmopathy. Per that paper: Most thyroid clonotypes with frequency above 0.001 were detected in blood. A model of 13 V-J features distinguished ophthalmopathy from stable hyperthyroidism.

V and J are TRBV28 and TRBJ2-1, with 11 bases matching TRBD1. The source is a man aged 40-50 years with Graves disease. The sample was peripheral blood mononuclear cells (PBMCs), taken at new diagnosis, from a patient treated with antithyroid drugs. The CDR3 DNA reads TGTGCCAGCAGTGGGGGGGTAGGGACAGGGGGCAATGAGCAGTTCTTC. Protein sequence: CASSGGVGTGGNEQFF.